This TCR beta chain was observed in a study of blood T cell repertoires in COVID-19. Across the whole study: Sources were T cells, B-cell-depleted T cells, or PBMCs; the material itself was cDNA or gDNA.

The CDR3 extends over 16 amino acids. J was trimmed by 6 bases and V by 5 bases; bases with no gene match: 9. Germline V lookup: CDR1 SGHVS, CDR2 FNYEAQ. In the study's own analysis: Amplified reference gene primers provided the basis for estimating nucleated cell counts. Measured with immunoSEQ multiplex PCR; TCRdb has only the in-frame clones, and not every one. From that table come the V and J calls and clone size; the DNA was used to work out D and trimming. The sample carries some 80,000 clones, 75% to 85% recorded once. The sequence came from a man between 60 and 70 years old with COVID-19, enrolled during active disease. Specimen: peripheral blood. V is TRBV7-6 and J is TRBJ1-4; TRBD1 matches at 10 bases. The CDR3: CASSLAPGQGYEKLFF. The CDR3, as DNA: TGTGCCAGCAGCCTTGCCCCGGGACAGGGGTATGAAAAACTGTTTTTT.